These T cell receptor beta chains were read from a single sample in a study of OX40 agonist ivuxolimab in advanced cancers. Generated by immunoSEQ multiplex PCR, the TCRdb table keeps only in-frame clones and is missing some. There are 25,000 to 35,000 clones in the sample; roughly 84% occur only once, and around 21% lies in the top ten. Here the sequenced sample was CD4+ or CD8+ T cells sorted from blood, taken in a trial of the OX40 agonist ivuxolimab. Source of these receptors: an adult with an advanced solid tumor such as melanoma, head and neck, liver or kidney cancer. Each CDR3 is given with its conserved first and last residue. D genes are given only for firm matches. Clone size is stated in some rows and not others, as once, few, many or a class when expanded.

>-|few|TRBV5-1|TRBJ1-2
TGCGCCAGCAGCTTGGTAATTCGCTATGGCTACACCTTC
CASSLVIRYGYTF
>-|-|TRBV28|TRBJ2-5
TGTGCCAGCAAGCTGGTCCAAGAGACCCAGTACTTC
CASKLVQETQYF
>TRBD1|-|TRBV5-1|TRBJ2-3
TGCGCCAGCAGCTTGGAGGAGGTCAGGGGGCAAACAGATACGCAGTATTTT
CASSLEEVRGQTDTQYF
>TRBD2|-|TRBV27|TRBJ2-1
TGTGCCAGCAGTTCAACTAGCGGGAGGGCCCGGGGCAATGAGCAGTTCTTC
CASSSTSGRARGNEQFF
>TRBD1|-|TRBV9|TRBJ2-7
TGTGCCAGCAGCGGACCGGACAGGGGGCTCCACGAGCAGTACTTC
CASSGPDRGLHEQYF
>-|few|TRBV7-9|TRBJ2-3
TGTGCCAGCATCACCCCTTTGGAGGATACGCAGTATTTT
CASITPLEDTQYF
>TRBD1|-|TRBV9|TRBJ2-7
TGTGCCAGCAGCGTAGCTCAGGGACAGGGGATCTACGAGCAGTACTTC
CASSVAQGQGIYEQYF
>TRBD2|-|TRBV7-8|TRBJ2-7
TGTGCCAGCAGCTTAGAGGTAGCGGGGGCCCCCTACGAGCAGTACTTC
CASSLEVAGAPYEQYF
>-|few|TRBV5-6|TRBJ2-1
TGTGCCAGCAGCAGTTTTCGGGCCCGGTCCTACAATGAGCAGTTCTTC
CASSSFRARSYNEQFF
>-|-|TRBV7-7|TRBJ2-5
TGTGCCAGCAGCTTAGACTTAGGGGTCGCGGAGACCCAGTACTTC
CASSLDLGVAETQYF
>-|-|TRBV25-1|TRBJ1-2
TGTGCCAGCAGTGCAATCGGGAGCTATGGCTACACCTTC
CASSAIGSYGYTF
>TRBD2|-|TRBV25-1|TRBJ2-5
TGTGCCAGCAAGGGAGGGAGAGAGACCCAGTACTTC
CASKGGRETQYF
>-|once|TRBV2|TRBJ2-5
TGTGCCACCCTACCGGAGCGGGAGACCCAGTACTTC
CATLPERETQYF
>-|-|TRBV11-2|TRBJ2-5
TGTGCCAGCAGCTTAGAAGTCCTACAAGAGACCCAGTACTTC
CASSLEVLQETQYF
>-|-|TRBV4-2|TRBJ1-1
TGTGCCAGCAGTCAAAGTTCCTCAGCTTTCTTT
CASSQSSSAFF
>-|-|TRBV7-2|TRBJ2-7
TGTGCCAGCAGCCCCACGGGGCGGGGCCTTAGGCACGAGCAGTACTTC
CASSPTGRGLRHEQYF
>-|-|TRBV6-6|TRBJ1-2
TGTGCCAGCAGCCCCCGGGGGCCTAACTATGGCTACACCTTC
CASSPRGPNYGYTF
>-|once|TRBV6-5|TRBJ2-2
TGTGCCAGCAGTTATACTGGGTCCGACACCGGGGAGCTGTTTTTT
CASSYTGSDTGELFF
>-|-|TRBV28|TRBJ1-4
TGTGCCAGCAGTTTTTATCAGGAGAATGAAAAACTGTTTTTT
CASSFYQENEKLFF
>-|few|TRBV19|TRBJ1-2
TGTGCCAGTAGTATCGGATTGGCGATCTACGATGGCTACACCTTC
CASSIGLAIYDGYTF
>-|-|TRBV27|TRBJ2-3
TGTGCCAGCGGGGTTAGCACAGATACGCAGTATTTT
CASGVSTDTQYF
>TRBD1|-|TRBV7-9|TRBJ2-7
TGTGCCAGCAGCTATGGACAGGGGGGTGAGCAGTACTTC
CASSYGQGGEQYF
>-|-|TRBV7-9|TRBJ2-7
TGTGCCAGCTCCCAGTCGACCAAACCCCCTTACGAGCAGTACTTC
CASSQSTKPPYEQYF
>-|-|TRBV5-1|TRBJ2-7
TGCGCCAGCAGCACAGGGGGGGGACTCTACGAGCAGTACTTC
CASSTGGGLYEQYF
>TRBD1|-|TRBV15|TRBJ2-7
TGTGCCACCAGCAGACCGGGACAGGGAGCCTACGAGCAGTACTTC
CATSRPGQGAYEQYF
>-|-|TRBV27|TRBJ2-5
TGTGCCAGCAGTTTATATCCGACTTTCGAGACCCAGTACTTC
CASSLYPTFETQYF
>-|-|TRBV29-1|TRBJ1-1
TGCAGCGTTGAATGGGCGGCCGTGAACACTGAAGCTTTCTTT
CSVEWAAVNTEAFF
>-|-|TRBV28|TRBJ2-1
TGTGCCAGCAGTTTCTACTCCGGTTCCTACAATGAGCAGTTCTTC
CASSFYSGSYNEQFF
>-|-|TRBV5-1|TRBJ2-7
TGCGCCAGCAGCTTGCAGGGCACCTACGAGCAGTACTTC
CASSLQGTYEQYF
>-|-|TRBV10-3|TRBJ2-3
TGTGCCATCACCCTGGACCCGAACACAGATACGCAGTATTTT
CAITLDPNTDTQYF
>-|-|TRBV20-1|TRBJ2-1
TGCAGTGCTAGATCCGCGTATGAGCAGTTCTTC
CSARSAYEQFF
>TRBD1|-|TRBV27|TRBJ2-7
TGTGCCAGCAGTTTAGGGACCTCAGGGGGCTACGAGCAGTACTTC
CASSLGTSGGYEQYF
>-|-|TRBV29-1|TRBJ2-2
TGCAGCGTTGCGGGGACCGACACCGGGGAGCTGTTTTTT
CSVAGTDTGELFF
>TRBD1|-|TRBV27|TRBJ2-7
TGTGCCAGCAGCCTCCGACAGGGATTCTACGAGCAGTACTTC
CASSLRQGFYEQYF